The 15 T cell receptor beta chains below come from one sample, sequenced in a study of blood T cell repertoires in COVID-19. The assay was immunoSEQ multiplex PCR, and TCRdb's table has in-frame clones only and misses some. This sample has 150,000 to 200,000 clones, with over 85% found just once. The sample was peripheral blood. Receptors originate from a woman aged 50 to 60 with acute or convalescent COVID-19.

The chain has TRBV4-1 and TRBJ1-6; TRBD1 is a possible D gene (6 bases). Germline assignment: CDR1 MGHRA and CDR2 YSYEKL. This CDR3 has 17 residues. V dropped 4 bases and J dropped 2 bases, with 15 bases sitting between them. CDR3 amino acids: CASSPGQSGTYNSPLHF. In nucleotides, the CDR3 is TGCGCCAGCAGCCCCGGACAGAGTGGCACCTATAATTCACCCCTCCACTTT.

Remarks on this clone: At one end, the junction sequence differs from germline, possibly due to a read error. The genes are TRBV10-1 and TRBJ2-1; perhaps TRBD2 as D (5 bases). The CDR3 contains 11 residues. CDR1 is WNHNN, CDR2 SYGVQD, per germline (reference sequence). CDR3 region: CASRDYHEQFF. The CDR3 DNA follows: TGCGCCAGTCGAGACTACCATGAGCAGTTCTTC.

Of note for this clone: Other DNA variants within this sample encode the same CDR3. The gene calls are TRBV7-8 and TRBJ1-3; maybe TRBD1 (5 bases). From germline, CDR1 is SGHVS and CDR2 FQNEAQ. This CDR3 is 14 amino acids long. The germline V and J ends were trimmed by 1 base and 3 bases, with 7 bases remaining between them. Here the CDR3 reads CASSLVGGGNTIYF. In nucleotides, the CDR3 is TGTGCCAGCAGCTTAGTGGGGGGTGGAAACACCATATATTTT.

The CDR3 region has the DNA TGTGCCAGCAGCTCCCAACGGGGCACTGAAGCTTTCTTT. Residues: CASSSQRGTEAFF. This rearrangement joins TRBV7-3 to TRBJ1-1, with D unresolved. V dropped 4 bases and J dropped 4 bases, with 10 bases sitting between them. CDR3 length: 13 amino acids. Looked up from germline, CDR1 is SGHTA and CDR2 is FQGTGA.

The gene calls are TRBV28 and TRBJ1-2, with D tentatively TRBD1 (6 bases). The CDR3 has 14 residues. CDR1 and CDR2 from the germline V gene are MDHEN and SYDVKM. The V gene lost 6 bases and the J gene lost 2 bases, with 13 bases spanning the gap. CDR3 region: CASSATRGNYGYTF. The CDR3 DNA sequence: TGTGCCAGCAGCGCCACCAGGGGAAACTATGGCTACACCTTC.

The chain combines TRBV19 with TRBJ2-6; a possible D gene is TRBD2 (6 bases). Germline V gene lookup returns CDR1 LNHDA and CDR2 SQIVND (reference sequence). Trimming shortened V by 3 bases and J by 0 bases, and 6 bases separated the two germline ends. The CDR3 extends over 15 amino acids. The CDR3 DNA reads TGTGCCAGTAGTATCGGGGGCTCTGGGGCCAACGTCCTGACTTTC. It encodes CASSIGGSGANVLTF.

The chain is built from TRBV5-1 and TRBJ1-2; no definite D call. This CDR3 region has 14 residues. The germline V gene encodes CDR1 SGHRS and CDR2 YFSETQ. Trimming cost V 1 base and J 3 bases, with 10 bases left between them. The CDR3 loop is CASSLSWRDYGYTF. CDR3 nucleotides: TGCGCCAGCAGCTTGAGTTGGCGGGACTATGGCTACACCTTC.

The chain couples TRBV7-9 to TRBJ1-2; D not resolved. This CDR3 is built from 14 residues. Germline V gene data show CDR1 as SEHNR and CDR2 as FQNEAQ (reference sequence). Trimming removed 3 bases at V and 4 bases at J, with 12 bases between. The CDR3 DNA reads TGTGCCAGCAGCTTCTCGGGTAGTGCCTATGGCTACACCTTC. It yields the protein CASSFSGSAYGYTF.

The genes are TRBV6-5 and TRBJ2-7; the D gene is possibly TRBD1 (5 bases). Trimming cost V 8 bases and J 3 bases, with 8 bases left between them. The CDR3 runs 11 residues. CDR1 MNHEY and CDR2 SVGAGI come from the germline V gene. Written as DNA, the CDR3 is TGTGCCAGCGGGCAGGGCTACGAGCAGTACTTC. Translating gives CASGQGYEQYF.

The gene calls are TRBV12-5 and TRBJ1-1; 7 nucleotides match TRBD1. V dropped 4 bases and J dropped 1; count of bases not matched to a gene: 3. Germline CDR1 and CDR2: LGHNT and FRNRAP. This CDR3 has 14 residues. The CDR3 loop is CASGSGQKNTEAFF. In nucleotides, the CDR3 is TGTGCTAGTGGTTCGGGACAGAAGAACACTGAAGCTTTCTTT.

This chain joins TRBV19 and TRBJ1-5, with D uncertain. This CDR3 is built from 15 residues. V gave up 3 bases and J gave up 4 bases, with 13 bases separating them. CDR1 is LNHDA and CDR2 is SQIVND in the germline V gene (reference sequence). CDR3 region: CASSMGQSPNQPQHF. In DNA form, the CDR3 reads TGTGCCAGTAGTATGGGCCAGAGCCCTAATCAGCCCCAGCATTTT.

The chain links TRBV27 to TRBJ2-1; perhaps TRBD1 as D (6 bases). V was trimmed by 5 bases and J by 12 bases, leaving 20 bases between them. This CDR3 comprises 14 residues. Germline V CDR1 and CDR2: MNHEY, SMNVEV (reference sequence). CDR3 sequence: CASSPDRDNDGQFF. In DNA form, the CDR3 reads TGTGCCAGCAGTCCGGACAGAGACAATGATGGGCAGTTCTTC.

This chain connects TRBV3-1 (or the pseudogene TRBV3-2) to TRBJ2-5; 9 positions agree with TRBD1. In germline, CDR1 is LGHDT, CDR2 YNNKEL (reference sequence). The CDR3 is made up of 18 amino acids. The ends lost 0 bases at V and 7 bases at J; junction bases unmatched: 15. Written as DNA, the CDR3 is TGTGCCAGCAGCCAAGAAAGCCCCGGACAGGGGCCCTTGGGGACCCAGTACTTC. It yields the protein CASSQESPGQGPLGTQYF.

The chain combines TRBV11-2 with TRBJ2-3, with 7 bases lining up with TRBD2. V lost 4 bases and J lost 4; bases outside the gene matches: 11. This CDR3 contains 16 residues. CDR1 is SGHAT, CDR2 FQNNGV, per germline. The CDR3 loop is CASSSWASGPSDTQYF. CDR3 in DNA: TGTGCCAGCAGCTCTTGGGCTAGCGGCCCCTCAGATACGCAGTATTTT.

A single count supports this clone. The chain uses TRBV19 and TRBJ1-2; 10 bases align to TRBD1. The CDR3 totals 12 residues. Germline V gives CDR1 LNHDA, CDR2 SQIVND (reference sequence). Germline trimming cut 7 bases from V and 8 bases from J; bases unmatched to any gene: 4. The CDR3 region is CASNDRGLGYTF. DNA for the CDR3: TGTGCCAGTAATGACAGGGGGCTAGGCTACACCTTC.